This T cell receptor (beta chain) derives from a study of OX40 agonist ivuxolimab in advanced cancers. Regarding the study as a whole: Clonal expansion in partial responders at 0.1-3.0 mg/kg ranked among the lowest.

Points on this clone: The antigen is unknown.

Sampling of blood occurred at baseline, cycle 4 day 1, and cycle 7 day 1. This CDR3 is 15 amino acids long. V gave up 0 bases and J gave up 8 bases, with 16 bases separating them. Per the germline V gene, CDR1 is MNHEY and CDR2 is SVGAGI. Repertoires were generated with immunoSEQ multiplex PCR, while TCRdb's copy carries only in-frame clones and drops some. The table lists around 20,000 clones, approximately 74% of them singletons, with 26% in the top ten. The V gene is TRBV6-5, the J gene TRBJ1-2, with D tentatively TRBD1 (6 bases). This TCR was sampled from an adult with an advanced solid tumor such as melanoma, head and neck, liver or kidney cancer. The sequences come from CD4+ or CD8+ T cells sorted from blood, collected in a trial of the OX40 agonist ivuxolimab. The CDR3 sequence is CASSYSRGGPGGYTF. In DNA, the CDR3 is TGTGCCAGCAGTTACTCGAGAGGGGGGCCAGGAGGCTACACCTTC.